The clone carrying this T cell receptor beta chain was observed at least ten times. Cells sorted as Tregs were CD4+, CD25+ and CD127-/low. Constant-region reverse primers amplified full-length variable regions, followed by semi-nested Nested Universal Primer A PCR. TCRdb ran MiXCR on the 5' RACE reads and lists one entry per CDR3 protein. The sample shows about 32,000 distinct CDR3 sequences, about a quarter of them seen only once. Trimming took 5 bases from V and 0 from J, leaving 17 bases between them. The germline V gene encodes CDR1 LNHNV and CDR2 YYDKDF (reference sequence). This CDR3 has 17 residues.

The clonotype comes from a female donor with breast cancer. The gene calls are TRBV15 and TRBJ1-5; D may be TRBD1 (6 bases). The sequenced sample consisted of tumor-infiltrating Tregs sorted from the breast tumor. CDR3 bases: TGTGCCACCAGCTCGAGTGGTACAGGGAATAGCAATCAGCCCCAGCATTTT. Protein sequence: CATSSSGTGNSNQPQHF.